Listed below are T cell receptor beta chains from one sample, sequenced in a study of blood T cell repertoires in COVID-19. TCRdb's copy holds only in-frame clones and misses some; the assay was immunoSEQ multiplex PCR. The table records 65,000 to 75,000 clones, 60% to 80% of them present only once. The specimen sequenced was peripheral blood. These receptors were obtained from a human donor in a cohort sampled during active COVID-19. Both conserved end residues are part of each CDR3. The D gene is left open where the match is weak. Not all rows give a size; the values are once, few, many and, for expanded clones, a class.

v_gene	j_gene	abundance	d_gene	CDR3aa	CDR3nt
TRBV30	TRBJ2-3	NA	TRBD2	CAWSVSSGDDTQYF	TGTGCCTGGAGTGTTTCTAGCGGGGACGATACGCAGTATTTT
TRBV2	TRBJ1-3	NA	NA	CASSDRGSSGNTIYF	TGTGCCAGCAGTGACAGGGGCAGCTCTGGAAACACCATATATTTT
TRBV6-5	TRBJ2-3	NA	NA	CASSLGRRQDTQYF	TGTGCCAGCAGTTTGGGTCGAAGACAGGATACGCAGTATTTT
TRBV9	TRBJ2-3	NA	TRBD1	CASSPGQGSDTQYF	TGTGCCAGCAGCCCAGGACAGGGAAGCGATACGCAGTATTTT
TRBV24-1	TRBJ2-2	NA	NA	CATSDQRSRTGELFF	TGTGCCACCAGTGATCAGCGTAGTCGCACCGGGGAGCTGTTTTTT
TRBV6-2/TRBV6-3	TRBJ2-3	NA	TRBD1	CASSRGQGRSTDTQYF	TGTGCCAGCAGTCGGGGACAGGGGCGGAGCACAGATACGCAGTATTTT
TRBV5-1	TRBJ2-3	once	NA	CASSLTGRSTDTQYF	TGCGCCAGCAGCCTCACAGGGAGAAGCACAGATACGCAGTATTTT
TRBV19	TRBJ2-3	NA	TRBD2	CASSPTSGRTDTQYF	TGTGCCAGTAGTCCTACTAGCGGGCGCACAGATACGCAGTATTTT
TRBV12-3/TRBV12-4	TRBJ1-5	NA	NA	CASSFGQPQHF	TGTGCCAGCAGTTTCGGTCAGCCCCAGCATTTT
TRBV14	TRBJ1-3	NA	TRBD1	CASSFRQGATGNTIYF	TGTGCCAGCAGCTTTCGCCAGGGGGCTACTGGAAACACCATATATTTT
TRBV29-1	TRBJ2-1	NA	TRBD2	CSPDRWRGGERYNEQFF	TGCAGCCCTGATCGTTGGCGGGGGGGCGAGAGGTACAATGAGCAGTTCTTC
TRBV5-6	TRBJ1-3	many	NA	CASSSQAIPSSGNTIYF	TGTGCCAGCAGCTCCCAGGCCATCCCGAGCTCTGGAAACACCATATATTTT
TRBV5-1	TRBJ2-5	NA	TRBD2	CASSLVAGGQETQYF	TGCGCCAGCAGCTTGGTAGCGGGGGGGCAAGAGACCCAGTACTTC
TRBV21-1	TRBJ2-1	NA	NA	CASSKGVSSVLKNNEQFF	TGTGCCAGCAGCAAAGGGGTTTCGAGCGTACTCAAGAACAATGAGCAGTTCTTC
TRBV7-3	TRBJ2-3	NA	TRBD2	CASSLTSGTDTQYF	TGTGCCAGCAGCCTTACTAGCGGCACAGATACGCAGTATTTT
TRBV19	TRBJ2-1	NA	TRBD2	CASSIWGGGLDEQFF	TGTGCCAGTAGTATTTGGGGGGGAGGGCTCGATGAGCAGTTCTTC
TRBV27	TRBJ1-6	NA	NA	CANPPPGHRGSPLHF	TGTGCCAACCCCCCCCCGGGACATAGGGGTTCACCCCTCCACTTT
TRBV7-8	TRBJ1-2	NA	NA	CASSLDGVYTF	TGTGCCAGCAGCTTAGACGGAGTCTACACCTTC
TRBV5-1	TRBJ1-2	NA	TRBD1	CASSLGTGSLYGYTF	TGCGCCAGCAGCTTGGGGACAGGGAGCCTCTATGGCTACACCTTC
TRBV4-1	TRBJ2-3	NA	TRBD2	CASSQAPSGGAPTSTDTQYF	TGCGCCAGCAGCCAAGCCCCTAGCGGGGGGGCACCGACTAGCACAGATACGCAGTATTTT
TRBV6-1	TRBJ2-7	NA	NA	CASSDTGDYEQYF	TGTGCCAGCAGTGACACCGGGGACTACGAGCAGTACTTC
TRBV5-4	TRBJ1-6	NA	NA	CASSRRAQGDSPLHF	TGTGCCAGCAGCCGTCGAGCACAGGGCGATTCACCCCTCCACTTT
TRBV6-1	TRBJ1-6	once	NA	CASSEGARGNSPLHF	TGTGCCAGCAGTGAAGGGGCCAGGGGTAATTCACCCCTCCACTTT
TRBV30	TRBJ2-1	NA	TRBD1	CAWSDNRGLGNEQFF	TGTGCCTGGAGTGACAACAGGGGGCTAGGCAATGAGCAGTTCTTC
TRBV27	TRBJ2-7	once	TRBD2	CASSPHRGSAYEQYF	TGTGCCAGCAGTCCCCACCGCGGGAGCGCCTACGAGCAGTACTTC
TRBV9	TRBJ1-1	NA	NA	CASSAGRGNTEAFF	TGTGCCAGCAGCGCCGGACGGGGGAACACTGAAGCTTTCTTT
TRBV9	TRBJ2-5	NA	TRBD2	CASSAERGGGETQYF	TGTGCCAGCAGCGCCGAGCGGGGGGGCGGGGAGACCCAGTACTTC
TRBV7-9	TRBJ1-1	few	NA	CASGLGGATNTEAFF	TGTGCCAGCGGCTTAGGCGGGGCAACGAACACTGAAGCTTTCTTT
TRBV27	TRBJ1-4	few	NA	CASSVWGANEKLFF	TGTGCCAGCAGTGTTTGGGGAGCTAATGAAAAACTGTTTTTT
TRBV2	TRBJ2-7	NA	NA	CASSEGGHEQYF	TGTGCCAGCAGTGAAGGGGGCCACGAGCAGTACTTC
TRBV7-3	TRBJ2-7	NA	NA	CASSASGSYEQYF	TGTGCCAGCAGCGCGAGCGGCTCCTACGAGCAGTACTTC
TRBV5-1	TRBJ2-3	NA	TRBD2	CASSHVGGVAGGRTDTQYF	TGCGCCAGCAGCCACGTGGGGGGAGTGGCGGGAGGTCGCACAGATACGCAGTATTTT
TRBV6-5	TRBJ1-1	NA	NA	CASSYSNVAGTEAFF	TGTGCCAGCAGTTACTCGAACGTGGCGGGCACTGAAGCTTTCTTT
TRBV6-5	TRBJ1-5	NA	NA	CASTQRTENQPQHF	TGTGCCAGCACCCAAAGGACTGAGAATCAGCCCCAGCATTTT
TRBV7-9	TRBJ1-2	NA	TRBD1	CASSTGQGARGYTF	TGTGCCAGCAGCACGGGACAGGGGGCTCGGGGCTACACCTTC
TRBV7-9	TRBJ2-1	NA	NA	CASSLQRVALNEQFF	TGTGCCAGCAGCTTACAGCGGGTTGCGTTAAATGAGCAGTTCTTC
TRBV4-3	TRBJ2-5	NA	NA	CASSRRQGSLETQYF	TGCGCCAGCAGCCGCCGCCAGGGGTCCTTGGAGACCCAGTACTTC
TRBV11-3	TRBJ1-5	few	NA	CASSTGGPGNQPQHF	TGTGCCAGCAGCACAGGTGGTCCTGGCAATCAGCCCCAGCATTTT
TRBV5-5	TRBJ2-7	NA	NA	CASSRTTASYEQYF	TGTGCCAGCAGCCGAACGACAGCCTCCTACGAGCAGTACTTC
TRBV10-3	TRBJ1-1	few	NA	CAISKRTMNTEAFF	TGTGCCATCAGTAAGAGAACCATGAACACTGAAGCTTTCTTT
TRBV5-5	TRBJ1-2	NA	TRBD1	CASSGQGHSNYGYTF	TGTGCCAGCAGCGGACAGGGGCACTCTAACTATGGCTACACCTTC
TRBV5-6	TRBJ1-4	NA	TRBD1	CASSARQGAARKLFF	TGTGCCAGCAGCGCCCGACAGGGGGCGGCTAGAAAACTGTTTTTT
TRBV5-6	TRBJ2-7	once	NA	CASSRLPGTGRNEQYF	TGTGCCAGCAGCCGGTTGCCGGGAACAGGGCGTAACGAGCAGTACTTC
TRBV6-9	TRBJ2-7	NA	TRBD1	CASSGRDRRFSYEQYF	TGTGCCAGCAGTGGCCGGGACAGGCGTTTCTCCTACGAGCAGTACTTC